These 15 T cell receptor beta chains were sequenced from one sample in a study of tumor-infiltrating lymphocytes in primary liver carcinoma. The tissue used was unsorted bulk material of about 20-33 mg. RNA and DNA were co-extracted from it with the AllPrep DNA/RNA mini kit. A primer in the constant region served to generate TCR beta cDNA from about 470 ng of total RNA. It was through three nested multiplex PCR rounds of slightly modified ARM-PCR that TCR beta libraries arose. TRBV1-TRBV30 forward primers and a C-beta reverse primer were used in the first two PCR rounds, which each ran for 10 cycles. One entry per CDR3 protein results from TCRdb running MiXCR on the multiplex PCR reads. In the table there are approximately 120,000 distinct CDR3 sequences, 60% to 75% of which are singletons. The sequenced material came from liver tumor tissue from sampling region 3. The subset denotes: tumor region T3, left-lateral pole. The receptors stem from a woman aged 60-75 years with primary liver carcinoma and hepatitis B virus infection.

As to this clonotype: The junction differs from germline at one of its ends, possibly a read error. The chain recombines TRBV11-2 with TRBJ2-1, with D maybe TRBD2 (5 bases). The CDR3 loop spans 15 amino acids. From germline, CDR1 is SGHAT and CDR2 FQNNGV. The chain's CDR3 is CASSLGGERLGEQFF. The CDR3, as DNA: TGTGCCAGCAGTTTAGGAGGCGAGAGACTTGGTGAGCAGTTCTTC.

CDR3 amino acids: CSVEGKETSTDTQYF. For the CDR3, the DNA is TGCAGCGTTGAAGGGAAGGAGACGAGCACAGATACGCAGTATTTT. The chain recombines TRBV29-1 with TRBJ2-3; D ambiguous. V lost 1 base, J lost 0 bases, and 11 bases lay in between. The CDR3 length is 15 residues. CDR1 and CDR2 (germline): SQVTM, ANQGSEA.

Ten or more counts support this clonotype. CDR3 sequence reads: CAWRRLAGGRHEQFF. CDR3 DNA sequence: TGTGCCTGGAGGCGACTAGCGGGAGGTCGGCATGAGCAGTTCTTC. J is TRBJ2-1 and V is TRBV30; 13 bases agree with TRBD2. The CDR3 loop spans 15 amino acids. The V and J ends lost 3 bases and 8 bases, in that order; junction bases with no gene match: 7. Germline CDR1 GTSNPN, CDR2 SVGIG (reference sequence).

Concerning this clonotype: Germline and junction disagree at one end, which may indicate a read error. The rearrangement joins TRBV29-1 to TRBJ1-2, with D possibly being TRBD1 (5 bases). CDR1 SQVTM and CDR2 ANQGSEA come from the germline V gene. CDR3 length: 12 residues. CDR3 in DNA: TGCAGCGTTGAGGATAGGGGCTACGGCTACATCTTC. Amino acids: CSVEDRGYGYIF.

A note on this clonotype: This may be a read error: a much more frequent sequence differs by one nucleotide. This chain joins TRBV5-1 and TRBJ1-6; no definite D call. The CDR3 runs to 14 residues. Germline V gene sequence: CDR1 SGHRS, CDR2 YFSETQ. The CDR3 loop is CARSLEVGNSPLHF. CDR3 nucleotide sequence: TGCGCCAGAAGCTTGGAGGTTGGGAATTCACCCCTCCACTTT. Supplemented by reference TRBV5-1 and TRBJ1-6, the full variable domain reads KAGVTQTPRYLIKTRGQQVTLSCSPISGHRSVSWYQQTPGQGLQFLFEYFSETQRNKGNFPGRFSGRQFSNSRSEMNVSTLELGDSALYLCARSLEVGNSPLHFGNGTRLTVT.

This clonotype was seen a few times. A much larger clone lies one base from this, so it may be a read error. The CDR3 spells CSVADSTSELYNEQFF. The CDR3 DNA sequence: TGCAGCGTTGCAGACTCCACTAGCGAACTATACAATGAGCAGTTCTTC. The V and J genes are TRBV29-1 and TRBJ2-1; 7 bases agree with TRBD2. CDR1 and CDR2 from the germline V gene are SQVTM and ANQGSEA. Losses at the gene ends were 4 bases for V and 4 bases for J; bases not matched to a gene: 13. This CDR3 is 16 amino acids long.

Turning to this clonotype: The CDR3 end shows no conserved phenylalanine or tryptophan, and so a read error is likely. It is unclear where the CDR3 begins or ends on the DNA, so no DNA is shown, and the CDR3 is as TCRdb lists it. The rearrangement links TRBV4-1 to TRBJ2-7; the table's D call, TRBD1, has no DNA check behind it. Germline V CDR1 and CDR2: MGHRA, YSYEKL. The CDR3 totals 14 residues, both ends included. The CDR3 spells CASSHTDRAYELYI.

To note about this clonotype: This clone may be a read error of a much larger clone one base away. CDR3 loop: CASGGGKLFF. The DNA for the CDR3 is TGTGCTAGTGGTGGCGGGAAGCTGTTTTTT. J is TRBJ2-2 and V is TRBV12-5; D is possibly TRBD2 (6 bases). The germline V gene has CDR1 LGHNT and CDR2 FRNRAP. This CDR3 contains 10 residues.

This clonotype occurred many times. The rearrangement joins TRBV29-1 to TRBJ2-3; 9 bases line up with TRBD1. This CDR3 is built from 14 residues. Trimming removed 5 bases from V and 1 base from J; junction bases left unmatched: 4. Germline-derived CDR1 and CDR2 are SQVTM and ANQGSEA. DNA for the CDR3: TGCAGCGTTAACAGGGGGCTAGGCACAGATACGCAGTATTTT. Its protein product is CSVNRGLGTDTQYF.

With respect to this clonotype: The CDR3 does not end in the conserved phenylalanine or tryptophan, so this is likely a read error. This chain joins TRBV7-8 and TRBJ2-3; 8 nucleotides align to TRBD2. V trimming: 5 bases; J trimming: 4 bases; junction bases outside the gene matches: 8. This CDR3 spans 15 amino acids. CDR1 is SGHVS, CDR2 FQNEAQ, per germline. The chain's CDR3 is CASSDSLAGADTQYS. CDR3 in DNA: TGTGCCAGCAGCGATAGTCTAGCGGGTGCAGATACGCAGTATTCT.

Concerning this clonotype itself: A much larger clone lies a single base off, so this may be a read error. The chain combines TRBV24-1 with TRBJ1-3; D is perhaps TRBD1 (5 bases). This CDR3 region has 13 residues. CDR1 and CDR2 from the germline V gene are KGHDR and SFDVKD. This CDR3 is CATIGTSRNIIYF. The DNA of the CDR3 is TGTGCCACCATCGGGACCTCTAGAAACATCATATATTTT.

As regards this clonotype: The junction and the germline gene differ at one end; a read error may be behind it. This chain uses TRBV11-2 with TRBJ2-5; the D call may be TRBD1 or TRBD2 (5 bases each). Looked up from germline, CDR1 is SGHAT and CDR2 is FQNNGV. CDR3 size: 12 residues. DNA of the CDR3: TGTACCAGCAGCCGGGGCGCTGAGACCCAGTACTTC. Protein: CTSSRGAETQYF. Looking up the rest from reference TRBV11-2 and TRBJ2-5 gives the full variable domain: EAGVAQSPRYKIIEKRQSVAFWCNPISGHATLYWYQQILGQGPKLLIQFQNNGVVDDSQLPKDRFSAERLKGVDSTLKIQPAKLEDSAVYLCTSSRGAETQYFGPGTRLLVL.

This rearrangement joins TRBV19 to TRBJ2-2; D possibly corresponds to TRBD2 (5 bases). Germline V lookup: CDR1 LNHDA, CDR2 SQIVND (reference sequence). CDR3 length: 15 amino acids. Trimming took off 7 bases at V and 4 bases at J, with 16 bases between the two ends. CDR3 bases: TGTGCCAGTAACCGGGGTTCGCCGGGCACCGGGGAGCTGTTTTTT. Translation gives CASNRGSPGTGELFF.

The chain uses TRBV11-2 and TRBJ2-3; TRBD1 matches 9 bases. CDR3 length: 16 amino acids. Germline CDR1 is SGHAT and CDR2 is FQNNGV. Unmatched junction bases numbered 14, after V lost 8 bases and J lost 5 bases. The chain's CDR3 is CASCSDTGQGIDTQYF. CDR3 DNA: TGTGCCAGCTGCTCAGATACGGGACAGGGCATAGATACGCAGTATTTT.

This clonotype occurred many times. The genes are TRBV12-3 or TRBV12-4 and TRBJ1-1, with a possible D match to TRBD1 (6 bases). This CDR3 region has 14 residues. V was trimmed by 4 bases and J by 4 bases, leaving 13 bases between them. The CDR3 region is CASSSASGATEAFF. The CDR3 coding sequence is TGTGCCAGCAGTTCCGCCTCAGGGGCCACTGAAGCTTTCTTT.